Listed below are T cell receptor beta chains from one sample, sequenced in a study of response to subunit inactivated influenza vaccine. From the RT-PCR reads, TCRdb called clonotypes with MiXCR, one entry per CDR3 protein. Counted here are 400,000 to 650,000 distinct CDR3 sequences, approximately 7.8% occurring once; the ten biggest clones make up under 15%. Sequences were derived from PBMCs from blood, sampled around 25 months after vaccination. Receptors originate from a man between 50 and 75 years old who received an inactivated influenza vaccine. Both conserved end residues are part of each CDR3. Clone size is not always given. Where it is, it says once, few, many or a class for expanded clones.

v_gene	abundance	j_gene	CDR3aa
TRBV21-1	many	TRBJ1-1	CASSLQGEMNTEAFF
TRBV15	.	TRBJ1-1	CATSRESFSELLF
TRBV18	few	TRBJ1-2	CASSPNGDGYTF
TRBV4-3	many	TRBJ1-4	CASSQLGQGAGEKLFF
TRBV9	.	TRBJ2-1	CASSVISFSSYNEQFF
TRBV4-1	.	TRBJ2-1	CASSQDSGTSGRSFF
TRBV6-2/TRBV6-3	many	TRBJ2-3	CASRMGDTQYF
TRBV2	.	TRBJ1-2	CASSERLTGFTIRENGYTF
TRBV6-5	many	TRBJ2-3	CASSSSGAWIDTQYF
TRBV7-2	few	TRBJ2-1	CASSLALPGEQFF
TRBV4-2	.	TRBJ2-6	CASSQDGPRANVLTF
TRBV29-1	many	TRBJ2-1	CSVVSGLAGNEQFF
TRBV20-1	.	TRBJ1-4	CSARLIGNLNEKLFF
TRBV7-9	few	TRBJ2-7	CASSSDRVGSSYEQYF
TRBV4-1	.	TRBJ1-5	CASSQEQGQGNQPQHF
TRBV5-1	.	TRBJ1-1	CASSDGTGMDTEAFF
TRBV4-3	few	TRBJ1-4	CASSRGTGRNEKLFF
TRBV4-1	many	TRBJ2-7	CASSQEGLGGADEQYF
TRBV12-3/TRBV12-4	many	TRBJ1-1	CASKRSDTEAFF
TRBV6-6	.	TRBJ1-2	CASMGEPARGYTF
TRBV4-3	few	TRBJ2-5	CASSPKTSGGGETQYF
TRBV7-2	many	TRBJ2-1	CASSLTEIQGEQFF
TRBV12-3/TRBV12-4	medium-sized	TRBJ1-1	CASSAARGRLYTEAFF
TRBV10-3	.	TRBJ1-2	CAIMSGGAYGYSF
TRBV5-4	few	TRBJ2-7	CASSKTSGGSYEQYF
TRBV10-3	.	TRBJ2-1	CAIPSGKVTTYNEQFF
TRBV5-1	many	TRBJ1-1	CASSLAGTANTEAFF
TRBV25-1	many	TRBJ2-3	CASSWGQDTQYF
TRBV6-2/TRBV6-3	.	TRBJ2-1	CASSYSRQESNEQFF
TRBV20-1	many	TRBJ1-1	CSALGTGEAFF
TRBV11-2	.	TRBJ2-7	CASSLGRRQGWNEQYF
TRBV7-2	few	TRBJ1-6	CASSPRQSSPLHF
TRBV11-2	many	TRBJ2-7	CASSLIARSNNRGRLYEQYF
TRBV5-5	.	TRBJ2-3	CASSPDPFTDTQYF
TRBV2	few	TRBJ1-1	CASINNLEAFF
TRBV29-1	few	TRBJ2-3	CSVATSGVTDTQYF
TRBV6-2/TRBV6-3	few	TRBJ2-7	CASSRALGASEQYF
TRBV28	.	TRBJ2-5	CASSITQNRETQYF
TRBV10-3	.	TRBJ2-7	CAISEFQGKDEQYF
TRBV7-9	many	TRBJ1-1	CASSLDPEAFF
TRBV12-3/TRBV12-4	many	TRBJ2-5	CASSSGQTSQETQYF
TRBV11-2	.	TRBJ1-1	CASSPRVPMNTEAFF
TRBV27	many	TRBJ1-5	CASSFRGSQPQHF
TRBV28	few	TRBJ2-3	CASSPGAGSTDTQYF
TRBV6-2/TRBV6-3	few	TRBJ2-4	CASSPPGSPTIMKNIQYF
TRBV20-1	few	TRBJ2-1	CSASPGLGVREQFF
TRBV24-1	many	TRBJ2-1	CATSDWDRGISYNEQFF
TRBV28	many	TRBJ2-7	CASSNPTGGITYEQYF
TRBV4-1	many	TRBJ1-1	CASSQAPTGGRTEAFF
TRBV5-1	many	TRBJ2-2	CASSPSGRNTGELFF
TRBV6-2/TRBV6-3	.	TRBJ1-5	CASSYRSGGQPQHF
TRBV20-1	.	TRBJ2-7	CSQQQGAEQYF
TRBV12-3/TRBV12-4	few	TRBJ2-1	CASSLGTSGKGKQFF
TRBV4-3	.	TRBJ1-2	CASSHGQTYGYTF